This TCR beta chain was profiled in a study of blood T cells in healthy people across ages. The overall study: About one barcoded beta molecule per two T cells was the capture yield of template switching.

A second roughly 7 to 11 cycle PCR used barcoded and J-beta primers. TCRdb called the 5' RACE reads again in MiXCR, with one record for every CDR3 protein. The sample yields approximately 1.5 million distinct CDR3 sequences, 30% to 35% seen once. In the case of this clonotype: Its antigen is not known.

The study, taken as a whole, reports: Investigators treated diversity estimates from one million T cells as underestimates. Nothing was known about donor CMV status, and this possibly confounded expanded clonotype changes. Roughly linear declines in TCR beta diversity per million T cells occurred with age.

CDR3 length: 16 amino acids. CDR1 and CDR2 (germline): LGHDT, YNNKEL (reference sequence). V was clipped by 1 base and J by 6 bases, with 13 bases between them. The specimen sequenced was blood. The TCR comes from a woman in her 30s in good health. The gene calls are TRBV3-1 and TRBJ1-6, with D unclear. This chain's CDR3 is CASSQVRPASNSPLHF. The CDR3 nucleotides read TGTGCCAGCAGCCAAGTACGGCCAGCTAGTAATTCACCCCTCCACTTT.